Shown below are 31 T cell receptor beta chains from a single sample sequenced in a study of post-analysis software for immune sequencing data. Unique molecular identifiers featured in each of the TCR beta cDNA libraries. One entry per CDR3 protein results from TCRdb running MiXCR on the PCR reads. The table lists about 760,000 distinct CDR3 sequences, 25% to 30% of them singletons. Study-level findings and limits: In patients, about 5 TRBV segments were more frequent than in controls, with TRBV5-6, TRBV5-1 and TRBV20-1 among them.

These receptors have no known antigen. The specimen was blood. All receptors come from a girl aged 5-17 years with multiple sclerosis.

V is TRBV4-1 and J is TRBJ2-7; D gene unclear. Trimming left V 0 bases short and J 5 bases short, with 2 bases between. This CDR3 contains 11 residues. Germline CDR1 is MGHRA and CDR2 is YSYEKL. CDR3 bases: TGCGCCAGCAGCCAAGATCACGAGCAGTACTTC. This translates into CASSQDHEQYF.

This clonotype was observed many times. The chain is built from TRBV29-1 and TRBJ2-5; D gene unclear. Germline V gives CDR1 SQVTM, CDR2 ANQGSEA. V dropped 4 bases and J dropped 5 bases, with 11 bases sitting between them. The CDR3 spans 12 residues. CDR3 in DNA: TGCAGCGTTGTTAGTAACCCGGAGACCCAGTACTTC. It yields the protein CSVVSNPETQYF.

Points on this clonotype: This clone may be a read error of a much larger clone one base away. V gene TRBV12-3 or TRBV12-4 combines with J gene TRBJ2-4; 10 bases line up with TRBD1. This CDR3 is built from 15 residues. The ends lost 6 bases at V and 13 bases at J; junction bases unmatched: 15. The CDR3 DNA is TGTGCCAGCAGACCATCGGGACAGGGGCGCGGTGAGCAGTACTTC. Protein: CASRPSGQGRGEQYF.

Only a few counts were recorded for this clonotype. This chain links TRBV12-3 or TRBV12-4 with TRBJ1-1, with 9 bases aligning to TRBD1. This CDR3 region has 14 residues. Trimming cost V 6 bases and J 4 bases; bases outside gene matches: 6. CDR3 in DNA: TGTGCCAGCAGGACAGGGGGGGATAGCACTGAAGCTTTCTTT. It translates to CASRTGGDSTEAFF.

The chain joins TRBV4-3 to TRBJ2-2, with 10 bases lining up with TRBD2. CDR1 is LGHNA and CDR2 is YSLEER in the germline V gene. The CDR3 spans 16 residues. V shed 2 bases and J 6 bases; nucleotides not matched to a gene: 6. CDR3 in amino acids: CASSQNLAGVAGELFF. The CDR3 region has the DNA TGCGCCAGCAGCCAAAATCTAGCGGGAGTGGCCGGGGAGCTGTTTTTT.

The chain uses TRBV28 and TRBJ1-1; no definite D call. This CDR3 has 14 residues. V lost 4 bases and J 2 bases, leaving 11 bases between the germline ends. Germline CDR1 MDHEN, CDR2 SYDVKM. CDR3 amino acids: CASSWAVRNTEAFF. The CDR3 DNA is TGTGCCAGCAGTTGGGCAGTAAGAAACACTGAAGCTTTCTTT.

In regard to this clonotype: This may be a read error, as it is one base from a much larger clone. This chain links TRBV29-1 with TRBJ2-5, with TRBD1 matching over 7 bases. The CDR3 consists of 13 residues. Germline CDR1 and CDR2: SQVTM and ANQGSEA. After removal of 4 bases from V and 4 bases from J, the junction contained 6 bases not matched to a gene. CDR3 sequence reads: CSVGSRGRETQYF. CDR3 nucleotide sequence: TGCAGCGTTGGTTCGAGGGGGCGAGAGACCCAGTACTTC.

This clonotype was counted a few times. The chain couples TRBV4-1 to TRBJ2-7, with TRBD2 matching 9 bases. V was pared by 2 bases and J by 3 bases, with 5 bases of the junction left unmatched. This CDR3 is built from 15 residues. Germline CDR1 MGHRA, CDR2 YSYEKL. The CDR3 nucleotides read TGCGCCAGCAGCCAATTAGCGGGAGCCGGCTACGAGCAGTACTTC. This sequence encodes CASSQLAGAGYEQYF.

This clonotype was found a few times. The chain employs TRBV7-9 and TRBJ1-6; D remains unclear. The germline gives CDR1 SEHNR, CDR2 FQNEAQ (reference sequence). The CDR3 loop spans 13 amino acids. V was cut by 5 bases and J by 9 bases, with 11 bases left in between. CDR3 coding DNA: TGTGCCAGCAGCCCCCCTGGATTTTCACCCCTCCACTTT. Its translation: CASSPPGFSPLHF.

This clonotype was detected many times. CDR3 sequence: CATSRVTGQANYGYTF. CDR3 in DNA: TGTGCCACCAGCAGAGTAACCGGACAGGCCAACTATGGCTACACCTTC. The V call is TRBV15, the J call TRBJ1-2, with 7 bases that match TRBD1. The CDR3 runs 16 residues. CDR1 and CDR2 from the germline V gene are LNHNV and YYDKDF (reference sequence). V trimming: 1 base; J trimming: 2 bases; junction bases outside the gene matches: 7.

This clonotype was counted a few times. The chain links TRBV10-2 to TRBJ2-1; 13 bases are shared with TRBD2. Trimming cost V 5 bases and J 4 bases; bases outside gene matches: 17. CDR3 length: 20 residues. Germline V gene lookup returns CDR1 WSHSY and CDR2 SAAADI. The CDR3 loop reads CASSIGLAGVSTRAYNEQFF. CDR3 DNA: TGCGCCAGCAGTATCGGACTAGCGGGAGTGAGTACAAGGGCTTACAATGAGCAGTTCTTC.

In DNA, the CDR3 is TGCGCCAGCAGCTTCCGGGACAGGGGATCAGGGGGCTACACCTTC. It codes for CASSFRDRGSGGYTF. The gene calls are TRBV4-1 and TRBJ1-2; 10 bases line up with TRBD1. The CDR3 is 15 residues long. The ends lost 5 bases at V and 8 bases at J; junction bases unmatched: 11. Germline V lookup: CDR1 MGHRA, CDR2 YSYEKL.

The V call is TRBV12-3 or TRBV12-4, the J call TRBJ2-3; 13 nucleotides match TRBD2. V was clipped by 6 bases and J by 5 bases; unmatched bases: 8. This CDR3 is 16 amino acids long. The CDR3 loop is CASSPRGLAGKDTQYF. CDR3 nucleotide sequence: TGTGCCAGCAGCCCTAGGGGACTAGCGGGAAAAGATACGCAGTATTTT.

The V and J genes are TRBV7-2 and TRBJ2-5; D possibly corresponds to TRBD1 (6 bases). This CDR3 comprises 14 residues. The V gene's germline CDR1 is SGHTA and CDR2 FQGNSA. With 10 bases removed from V and 1 base from J, the gap between germline ends came to 16 bases. The CDR3 loop reads CANQPGTFQETQYF. CDR3 bases: TGTGCCAACCAACCCGGGACATTCCAAGAGACCCAGTACTTC.

In its sample, this clonotype was seen once. The V gene is TRBV5-1, the J gene TRBJ2-5; 10 bases line up with TRBD2. Germline values: CDR1 SGHRS, CDR2 YFSETQ. The CDR3 has 15 amino acids. J gave up 11 bases and V 1 base, and 11 bases lay outside the gene matches. CDR3 in amino acids: CASSLSGSGGHEQYF. The CDR3 DNA is TGCGCCAGCAGCTTGTCGGGTAGCGGGGGGCATGAGCAGTACTTC.

In this sample, this clonotype turned up a few times. V is TRBV10-3 and J is TRBJ1-5, with 9 bases fitting TRBD1. V dropped 11 bases and J dropped 6; count of bases not matched to a gene: 11. Germline CDR1 is ENHRY and CDR2 is SYGVKD. This CDR3 has 14 residues. The chain's CDR3 is CASRSDRGGQPQHF. The CDR3 nucleotides read TGTGCCTCCCGGTCTGACAGGGGGGGTCAGCCCCAGCATTTT.

V usage is TRBV11-2 and J usage is TRBJ2-5; TRBD2 matches 13 bases. J gave up 1 base and V 5 bases, and 4 bases lay outside the gene matches. Per the germline V gene, CDR1 is SGHAT and CDR2 is FQNNGV. This CDR3 is 16 amino acids long. Written as DNA, the CDR3 is TGTGCCAGCAGCGCCCGACTAGCGGGGGGCCAAGAGACCCAGTACTTC. Translation gives CASSARLAGGQETQYF.

The rearrangement joins TRBV27 to TRBJ1-1; D is unclear. The CDR3 has 13 residues. V lost 2 bases to trimming and J lost 5 bases, with 9 bases between them. CDR1 is MNHEY and CDR2 is SMNVEV in the germline V gene (reference sequence). The CDR3 spells CASSLSPSTEAFF. The CDR3 region has the DNA TGTGCCAGCAGTTTAAGCCCCTCGACTGAAGCTTTCTTT.

The CDR3 coding sequence is TGTGCCAGCAGTTACGACGGGACCTACGAGCAGTACTTC. This gives the protein CASSYDGTYEQYF. The V call is TRBV6-2 or TRBV6-3, the J call TRBJ2-7, with D possibly TRBD2 on 5 matching bases. V shed 2 bases and J shed 2 bases, with 7 bases lying between them. Germline V CDR1 and CDR2: MNHEY, SVGEGT. CDR3 length: 13 amino acids.

This clonotype occurred many times. The chain joins TRBV10-3 to TRBJ2-5, with a possible D match to TRBD2 (6 bases). Germline CDR1 is ENHRY and CDR2 is SYGVKD. V was shortened by 7 bases and J by 1 base, with 10 bases between the two germline ends. This CDR3 spans 13 amino acids. The DNA of the CDR3 is TGTGCCATCACCGGCGGGATCCAAGAGACCCAGTACTTC. This translates into CAITGGIQETQYF.

This clonotype showed up just a few times. The CDR3 is CASSLLGQAYNEQFF. CDR3 nucleotide sequence: TGCGCCAGCAGCTTGTTGGGACAGGCCTACAATGAGCAGTTCTTC. The chain links TRBV5-1 to TRBJ2-1; 8 bases line up with TRBD1. V gave up 1 base and J gave up 2 bases; unmatched junction bases: 2. Germline V gene lookup returns CDR1 SGHRS and CDR2 YFSETQ. The CDR3 is made up of 15 amino acids.

The J gene is TRBJ1-5, the V gene TRBV7-2, with D perhaps matching TRBD1 (6 bases). V was clipped by 2 bases and J by 11 bases, with 16 bases between them. From germline, CDR1 is SGHTA and CDR2 FQGNSA. The CDR3 has 14 amino acids. CDR3 loop: CASSLYGGGQSQHF. In DNA form, the CDR3 reads TGTGCCAGCAGCTTATACGGGGGGGGGCAGTCCCAGCATTTT. Looking up the rest from reference TRBV7-2 and TRBJ1-5 gives the full variable domain: GAGVSQSPSNKVTEKGKDVELRCDPISGHTALYWYRQSLGQGLEFLIYFQGNSAPDKSGLPSDRFSAERTGGSVSTLTIQRTQQEDSAVYLCASSLYGGGQSQHFGDGTRLSIL.

The chain carries TRBV6-1 and TRBJ2-1; 12 bases line up with TRBD2. The CDR3 has 14 residues. CDR1 is MNHNS, CDR2 SASEGT, per germline. V was pared by 6 bases and J by 8 bases, with 5 bases of the junction left unmatched. CDR3 DNA sequence: TGTGCCAGCAGGACTAGCGGGAGTTGGGATGAGCAGTTCTTC. Translated, it gives CASRTSGSWDEQFF.

This clonotype came up a few times. This chain joins TRBV9 and TRBJ2-7; D ambiguous. With 0 bases removed from V and 5 bases from J, the gap between germline ends came to 12 bases. Germline V lookup: CDR1 SGDLS, CDR2 YYNGEE. The CDR3 covers 14 residues. The CDR3 DNA reads as TGTGCCAGCAGCGTAGGCAGCGTTCCCCACGAGCAGTACTTC. Translation gives CASSVGSVPHEQYF. Combining the CDR3 with reference TRBV9 and TRBJ2-7 gives the whole variable domain DSGVTQTPKHLITATGQRVTLRCSPRSGDLSVYWYQQSLDQGLQFLIQYYNGEERAKGNILERFSAQQFPDLHSELNLSSLELGDSALYFCASSVGSVPHEQYFGPGTRLTVT.

The chain combines TRBV20-1 with TRBJ2-7; the match to TRBD1 covers 9 bases. The trim removed 3 bases at V and 5 bases at J, leaving 8 bases unmatched. CDR1 and CDR2 from the germline V gene are DFQATT and SNEGSKA (reference sequence). The CDR3 loop spans 14 amino acids. The CDR3 here is CSARAKTGGNEQYF. The CDR3 nucleotides are TGCAGTGCTAGGGCCAAGACAGGGGGGAACGAGCAGTACTTC.

CDR3 coding DNA: TGTGCCAGCGGTTCGGGGCAGTCCAAAAACATTCAGTACTTC. Translation: CASGSGQSKNIQYF. The rearrangement joins TRBV3-1 to TRBJ2-4, with D perhaps given as TRBD1 or TRBD2 (5 bases each). The V gene lost 8 bases and the J gene lost 2 bases, with 13 bases spanning the gap. This CDR3 is 14 amino acids long. The germline V gene encodes CDR1 LGHDT and CDR2 YNNKEL (reference sequence).

The J gene is TRBJ1-2, the V gene TRBV7-2; D is perhaps TRBD1 (5 bases). From germline, CDR1 is SGHTA and CDR2 FQGNSA. This CDR3 has 13 amino acids. V lost 1 base, J lost 7 bases, and 10 bases lay in between. CDR3 coding DNA: TGTGCCAGCAGCTTAGGGGGGTGTAGTGGCTACACCTTC. Amino acid sequence: CASSLGGCSGYTF.

V is TRBV6-1 and J is TRBJ1-1; perhaps TRBD1 as D (5 bases). Trimming stripped 6 bases from V and 8 bases from J, with 28 bases between. CDR1 MNHNS and CDR2 SASEGT come from the germline V gene. The CDR3 totals 17 residues. DNA of the CDR3: TGTGCCAGCAGCCTCGGGGCAGAGCTAGATTACAAAGAAGAAGCTTTCTTT. The encoded protein is CASSLGAELDYKEEAFF.

The rearrangement joins TRBV3-1 to TRBJ2-2; tentatively, D is TRBD2 (5 bases). CDR1 and CDR2 (germline): LGHDT, YNNKEL (reference sequence). This CDR3 is 15 amino acids long. V was pared by 4 bases and J by 2 bases, with 11 bases between. The CDR3 is CASSRQAANTGELFF. DNA of the CDR3: TGTGCCAGCAGCCGTCAAGCGGCAAACACCGGGGAGCTGTTTTTT. The full variable domain, in which reference TRBV3-1 and TRBJ2-2 provide the parts outside the CDR3, is DTAVSQTPKYLVTQMGNDKSIKCEQNLGHDTMYWYKQDSKKFLKIMFSYNNKELIINETVPNRFSPKSPDKAHLNLHINSLELGDSAVYFCASSRQAANTGELFFGEGSRLTVL.

The chain uses TRBV20-1 and TRBJ1-2; D uncertain. The CDR3 covers 13 residues. V was pared by 0 bases and J by 9 bases, with 14 bases between. CDR1 is DFQATT and CDR2 is SNEGSKA in the germline V gene (reference sequence). CDR3 sequence reads: CSARDSRLYSYTF. CDR3 DNA sequence: TGCAGTGCTAGAGATTCCAGGTTGTATAGCTACACCTTC.

CDR3 residues: CASSALPGGTEAFF. The CDR3 region has the DNA TGTGCCAGCAGCGCCCTGCCCGGGGGCACTGAAGCTTTCTTT. The chain has TRBV9 and TRBJ1-1, with D perhaps TRBD1 (5 bases). This CDR3 contains 14 residues. V lost 3 bases and J lost 4, with 13 bases in between. Germline CDR1 SGDLS, CDR2 YYNGEE.